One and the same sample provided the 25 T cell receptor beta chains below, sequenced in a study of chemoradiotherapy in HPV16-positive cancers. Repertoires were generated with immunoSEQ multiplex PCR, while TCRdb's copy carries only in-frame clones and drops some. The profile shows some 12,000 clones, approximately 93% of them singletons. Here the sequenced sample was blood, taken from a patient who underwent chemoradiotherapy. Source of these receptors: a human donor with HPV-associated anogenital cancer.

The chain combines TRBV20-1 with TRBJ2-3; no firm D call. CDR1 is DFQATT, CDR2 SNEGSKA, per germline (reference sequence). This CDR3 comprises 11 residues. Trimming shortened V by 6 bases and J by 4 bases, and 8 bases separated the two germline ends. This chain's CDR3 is CSAFYPDTQYF. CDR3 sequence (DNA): TGCAGTGCGTTTTACCCAGATACGCAGTATTTT.

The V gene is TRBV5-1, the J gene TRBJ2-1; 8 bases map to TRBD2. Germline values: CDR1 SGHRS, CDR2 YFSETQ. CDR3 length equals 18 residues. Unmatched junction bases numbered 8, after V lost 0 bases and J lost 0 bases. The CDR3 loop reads CASSLGLAGPSSYNEQFF. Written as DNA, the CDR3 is TGCGCCAGCAGCTTGGGTCTAGCGGGTCCTAGCTCCTACAATGAGCAGTTCTTC.

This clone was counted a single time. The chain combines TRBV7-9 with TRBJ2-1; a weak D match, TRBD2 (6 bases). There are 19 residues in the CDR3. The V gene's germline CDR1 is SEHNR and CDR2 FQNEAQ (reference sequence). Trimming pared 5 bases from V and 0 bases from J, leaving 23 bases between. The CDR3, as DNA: TGTGCCAGCAGCGGCTTACTAGCTTCAAGACTAAGCTCCTACAATGAGCAGTTCTTC. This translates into CASSGLLASRLSSYNEQFF.

The CDR3 spells CASSIEGYTEAFF. In nucleotides, the CDR3 is TGTGCCAGTAGTATCGAGGGGTACACTGAAGCTTTCTTT. The chain employs TRBV19 and TRBJ1-1, with a possible D match to TRBD1 (5 bases). V was shortened by 3 bases and J by 3 bases, with 8 bases between the two germline ends. Germline lookup yields CDR1 LNHDA and CDR2 SQIVND (reference sequence). The CDR3 runs 13 residues.

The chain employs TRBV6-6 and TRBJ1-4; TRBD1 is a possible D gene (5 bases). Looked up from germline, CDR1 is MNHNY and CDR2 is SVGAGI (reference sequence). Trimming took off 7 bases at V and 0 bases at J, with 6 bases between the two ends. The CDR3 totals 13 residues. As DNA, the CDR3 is TGTGCCAGCACGGGGCCAACTAATGAAAAACTGTTTTTT. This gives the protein CASTGPTNEKLFF.

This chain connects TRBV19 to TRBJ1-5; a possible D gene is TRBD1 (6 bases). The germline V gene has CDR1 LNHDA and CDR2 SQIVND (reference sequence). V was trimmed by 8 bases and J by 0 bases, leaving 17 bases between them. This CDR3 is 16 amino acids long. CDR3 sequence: CASRGAGGYSNQPQHF. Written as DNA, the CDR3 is TGTGCCAGTCGAGGGGCCGGGGGCTATAGCAATCAGCCCCAGCATTTT. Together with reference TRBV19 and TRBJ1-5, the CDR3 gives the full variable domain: DGGITQSPKYLFRKEGQNVTLSCEQNLNHDAMYWYRQDPGQGLRLIYYSQIVNDFQKGDIAEGYSVSREKKESFPLTVTSAQKNPTAFYLCASRGAGGYSNQPQHFGDGTRLSIL.

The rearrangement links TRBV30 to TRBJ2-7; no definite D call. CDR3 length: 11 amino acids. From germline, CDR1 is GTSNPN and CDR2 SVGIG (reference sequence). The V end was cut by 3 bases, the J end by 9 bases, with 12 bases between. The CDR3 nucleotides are TGTGCCTGGAGCACCCCCACGATGCAGTACTTC. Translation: CAWSTPTMQYF.

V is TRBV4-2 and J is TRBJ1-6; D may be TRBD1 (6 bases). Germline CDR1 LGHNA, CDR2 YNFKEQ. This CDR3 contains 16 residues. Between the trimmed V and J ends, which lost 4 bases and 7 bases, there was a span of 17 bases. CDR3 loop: CASSRQGTGSNSPLHF. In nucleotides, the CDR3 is TGTGCCAGCAGCCGGCAGGGGACCGGATCCAATTCACCCCTCCACTTT.

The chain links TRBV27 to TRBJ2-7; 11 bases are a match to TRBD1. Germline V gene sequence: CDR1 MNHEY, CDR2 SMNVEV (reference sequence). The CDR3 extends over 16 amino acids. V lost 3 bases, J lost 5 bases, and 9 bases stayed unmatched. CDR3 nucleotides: TGTGCCAGCAGTTTGGGACAGGGGGTCCCCCGTAACGAGCAGTACTTC. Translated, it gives CASSLGQGVPRNEQYF.

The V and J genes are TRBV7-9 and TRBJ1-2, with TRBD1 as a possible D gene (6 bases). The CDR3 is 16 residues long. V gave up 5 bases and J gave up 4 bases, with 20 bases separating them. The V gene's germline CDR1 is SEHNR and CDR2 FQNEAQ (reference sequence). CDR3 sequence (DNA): TGTGCCAGCAGCCGTGGCCCCAGGGGCCTTCCCTATGGCTACACCTTC. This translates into CASSRGPRGLPYGYTF.

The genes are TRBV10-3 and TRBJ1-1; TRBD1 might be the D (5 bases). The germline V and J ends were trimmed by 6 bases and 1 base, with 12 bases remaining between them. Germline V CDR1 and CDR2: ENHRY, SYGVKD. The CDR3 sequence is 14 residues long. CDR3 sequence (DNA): TGTGCCATCAGGCCGGGAGGGGAGAACACTGAAGCTTTCTTT. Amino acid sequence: CAIRPGGENTEAFF.

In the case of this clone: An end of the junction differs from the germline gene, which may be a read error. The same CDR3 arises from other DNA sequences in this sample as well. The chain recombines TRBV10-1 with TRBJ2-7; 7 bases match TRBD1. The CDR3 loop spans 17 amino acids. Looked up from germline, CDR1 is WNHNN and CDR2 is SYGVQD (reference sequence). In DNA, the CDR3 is TGTGCCAGCAGTGAGCCTCCTACCGACAGGGAAAGCTACGAGCAGTACTTC. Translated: CASSEPPTDRESYEQYF.

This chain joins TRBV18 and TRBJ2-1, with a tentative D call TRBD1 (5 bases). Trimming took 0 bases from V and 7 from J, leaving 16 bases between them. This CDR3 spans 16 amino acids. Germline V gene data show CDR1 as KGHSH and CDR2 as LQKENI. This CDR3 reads CASSPPFGLGPNEQFF. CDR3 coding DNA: TGTGCCAGCTCACCACCGTTCGGCCTGGGGCCAAATGAGCAGTTCTTC.

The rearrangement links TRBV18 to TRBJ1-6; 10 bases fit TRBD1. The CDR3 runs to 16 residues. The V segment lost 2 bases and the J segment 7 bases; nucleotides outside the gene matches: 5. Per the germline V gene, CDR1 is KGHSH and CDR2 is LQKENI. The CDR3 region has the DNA TGTGCCAGCTCACCAACTTTGGGACAGGGGAATTCACCCCTCCACTTT. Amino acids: CASSPTLGQGNSPLHF.

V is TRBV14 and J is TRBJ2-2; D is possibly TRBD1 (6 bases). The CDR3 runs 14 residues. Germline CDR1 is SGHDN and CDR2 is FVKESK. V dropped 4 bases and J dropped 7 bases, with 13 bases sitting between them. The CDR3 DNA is TGTGCCAGCAGCCGTAGGACAGATTACGGGGAGCTGTTTTTT. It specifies CASSRRTDYGELFF.

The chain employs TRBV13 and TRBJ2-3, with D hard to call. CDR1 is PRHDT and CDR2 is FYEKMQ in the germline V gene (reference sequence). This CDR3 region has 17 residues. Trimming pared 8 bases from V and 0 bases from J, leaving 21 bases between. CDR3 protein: CASSGLRAGASTDTQYF. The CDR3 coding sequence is TGTGCCAGCTCCGGCCTTAGGGCAGGAGCAAGCACAGATACGCAGTATTTT. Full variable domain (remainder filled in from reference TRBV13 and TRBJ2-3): AAGVIQSPRHLIKEKRETATLKCYPIPRHDTVYWYQQGPGQDPQFLISFYEKMQSDKGSIPDRFSAQQFSDYHSELNMSSLELGDSALYFCASSGLRAGASTDTQYFGPGTRLTVL.

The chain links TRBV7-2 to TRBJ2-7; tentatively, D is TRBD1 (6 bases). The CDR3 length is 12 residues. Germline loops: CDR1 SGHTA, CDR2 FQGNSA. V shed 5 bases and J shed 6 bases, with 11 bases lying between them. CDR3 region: CASSTDRFEQYF. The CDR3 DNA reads TGTGCCAGCAGCACGGACAGATTCGAGCAGTACTTC.

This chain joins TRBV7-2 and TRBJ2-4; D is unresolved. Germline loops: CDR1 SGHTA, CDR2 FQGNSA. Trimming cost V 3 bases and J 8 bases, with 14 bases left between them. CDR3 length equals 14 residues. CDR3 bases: TGTGCCAGCAGCTTTTCCGGGCCGGCGGACATTCAGTACTTC. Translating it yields CASSFSGPADIQYF. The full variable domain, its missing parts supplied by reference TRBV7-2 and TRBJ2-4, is GAGVSQSPSNKVTEKGKDVELRCDPISGHTALYWYRQSLGQGLEFLIYFQGNSAPDKSGLPSDRFSAERTGGSVSTLTIQRTQQEDSAVYLCASSFSGPADIQYFGAGTRLSVL.

In DNA form, the CDR3 reads TGTGCCATCAGTGTACGGGACAACCTCTATGGCTACACCTTC. Amino acids: CAISVRDNLYGYTF. The chain couples TRBV10-3 to TRBJ1-2, with D possibly matching TRBD1 (6 bases). This CDR3 spans 14 amino acids. The germline V and J ends were trimmed by 4 bases and 4 bases, with 13 bases remaining between them. CDR1 and CDR2 from the germline V gene are ENHRY and SYGVKD.

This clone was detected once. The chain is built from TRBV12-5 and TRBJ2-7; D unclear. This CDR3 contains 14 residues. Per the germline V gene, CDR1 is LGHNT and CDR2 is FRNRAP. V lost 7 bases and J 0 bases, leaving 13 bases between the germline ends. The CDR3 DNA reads TGTGCTAGTGCCTTGACTCTGACCTCCTACGAGCAGTACTTC. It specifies CASALTLTSYEQYF.

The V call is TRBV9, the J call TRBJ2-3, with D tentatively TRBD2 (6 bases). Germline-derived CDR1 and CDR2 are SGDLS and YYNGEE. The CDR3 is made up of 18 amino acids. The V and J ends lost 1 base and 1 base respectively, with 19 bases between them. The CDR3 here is CASSVSGTSPGGTDTQYF. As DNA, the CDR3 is TGTGCCAGCAGCGTATCCGGGACTTCGCCCGGGGGCACAGATACGCAGTATTTT.

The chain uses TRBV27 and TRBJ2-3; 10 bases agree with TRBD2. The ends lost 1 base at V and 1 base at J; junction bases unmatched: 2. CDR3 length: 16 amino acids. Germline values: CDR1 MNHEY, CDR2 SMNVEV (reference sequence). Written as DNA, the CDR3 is TGTGCCAGCAGTTTATTCCTAGCGGGGGGCACAGATACGCAGTATTTT. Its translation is CASSLFLAGGTDTQYF.

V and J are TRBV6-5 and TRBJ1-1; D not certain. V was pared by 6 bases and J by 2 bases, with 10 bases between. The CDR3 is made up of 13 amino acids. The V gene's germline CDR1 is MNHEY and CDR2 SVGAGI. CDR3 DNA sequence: TGTGCCAGCAGCCCTCAGGAAAACACTGAAGCTTTCTTT. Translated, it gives CASSPQENTEAFF.

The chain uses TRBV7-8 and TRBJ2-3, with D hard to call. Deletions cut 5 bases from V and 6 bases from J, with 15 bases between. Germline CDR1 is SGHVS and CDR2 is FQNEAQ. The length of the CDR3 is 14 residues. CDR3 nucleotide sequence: TGTGCCAGCAGCCTGAGTGCTCTCACGGATACGCAGTATTTT. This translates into CASSLSALTDTQYF.

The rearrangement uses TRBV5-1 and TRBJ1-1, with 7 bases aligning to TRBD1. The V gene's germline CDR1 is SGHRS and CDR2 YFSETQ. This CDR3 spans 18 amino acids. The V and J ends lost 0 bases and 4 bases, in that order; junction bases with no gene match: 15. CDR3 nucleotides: TGCGCCAGCAGCTTGGCTCTGGTGGGTCAGGGGGTGGGCACTGAAGCTTTCTTT. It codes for CASSLALVGQGVGTEAFF.